This T cell receptor (beta chain) is from a study of T cells in Graves' hyperthyroidism and ophthalmopathy. Study conclusions and caveats: In the blood, most expanded thyroid clonotypes above 0.001 appeared as well.

Note on this clonotype: Its target is unknown.

V shed 4 bases, J shed 3 bases, and the junction held 8 bases outside the gene matches. Germline V gene data show CDR1 as SGHKS and CDR2 as YYEKEE (reference sequence). The CDR3 consists of 15 residues. From RNA transcripts, TCR beta CDR3 regions were amplified. HTBI primers were used for first-round RT-PCR of the TCR CDR3. One entry per CDR3 protein results from TCRdb running MiXCR on the multiplex PCR reads. The table includes around 350,000 distinct CDR3 sequences, about 18% detected once. This sequence was found in a woman between 18 and 29 years old with Graves' hyperthyroidism. The genes are TRBV5-5 and TRBJ1-1; 8 bases align to TRBD1. Sequenced sample: blood. The DNA for the CDR3 is TGTGCCAGCAGCCGGACAGGGTTCAGGGACACTGAAGCTTTCTTT. It is translated as CASSRTGFRDTEAFF.